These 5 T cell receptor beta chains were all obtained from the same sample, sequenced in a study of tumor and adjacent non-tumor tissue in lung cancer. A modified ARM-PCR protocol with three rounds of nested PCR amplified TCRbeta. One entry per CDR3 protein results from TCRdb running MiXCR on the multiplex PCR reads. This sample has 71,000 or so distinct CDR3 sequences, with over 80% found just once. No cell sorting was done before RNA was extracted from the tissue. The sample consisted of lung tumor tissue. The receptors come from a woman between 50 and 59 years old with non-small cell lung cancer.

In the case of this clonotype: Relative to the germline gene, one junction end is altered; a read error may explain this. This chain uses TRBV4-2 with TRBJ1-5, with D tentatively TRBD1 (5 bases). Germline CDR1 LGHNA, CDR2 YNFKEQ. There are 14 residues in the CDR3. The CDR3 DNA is TGTGCCAGCAGGCAAGGGACGGTAAATCAGCCCCAGCATTTT. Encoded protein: CASRQGTVNQPQHF.

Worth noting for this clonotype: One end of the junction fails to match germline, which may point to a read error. The CDR3 bases are TGTGCAGGCAGCTTGGCGGGGGCCCCCTACGAGCAGTATTTC. Its translation is CAGSLAGAPYEQYF. The J gene is TRBJ2-7, the V gene TRBV5-6; TRBD2 is a possible D gene (7 bases). The CDR3 length is 14 residues. From germline, CDR1 is SGHDT and CDR2 YYEEEE.

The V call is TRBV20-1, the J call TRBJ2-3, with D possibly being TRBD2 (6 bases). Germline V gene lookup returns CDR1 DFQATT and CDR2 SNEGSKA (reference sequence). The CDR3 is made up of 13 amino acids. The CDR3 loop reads CNVSGEGTDTQYF. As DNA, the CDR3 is TGCAATGTGTCGGGAGAAGGGACAGATACGCAGTATTTT.

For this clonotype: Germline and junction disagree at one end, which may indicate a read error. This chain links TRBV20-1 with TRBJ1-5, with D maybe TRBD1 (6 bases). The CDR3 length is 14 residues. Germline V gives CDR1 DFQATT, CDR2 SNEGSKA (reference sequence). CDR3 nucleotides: TGCAGTGCCGGAATGTTGGGGGGCAATCAGCCCCAGCTTTTT. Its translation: CSAGMLGGNQPQLF.

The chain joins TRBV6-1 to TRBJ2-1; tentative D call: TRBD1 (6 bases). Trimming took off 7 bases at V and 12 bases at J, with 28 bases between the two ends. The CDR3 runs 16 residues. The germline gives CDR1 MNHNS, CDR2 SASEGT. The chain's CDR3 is CASKSLTGSFMDGQFF. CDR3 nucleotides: TGTGCCAGCAAGAGCCTTACAGGGTCCTTTATGGATGGGCAGTTCTTC.